This record looks at one TCR beta chain sequence and its context. Its target is unknown. Treatment here: roughly ten-day PBMC culture with coronavirus spike peptide pools or control peptides (ViraFEST assay). The unexposed donor gave CD4+ T cells before the COVID-19 pandemic (2011-2018). This entry is derived from a study of vaccination and CD4 T cells after COVID-19. Cultured CD4+ T-cell DNA underwent Oncomine TCR Beta short-read sequencing. Using the QIAamp micro DNA kit, genomic DNA was extracted from the CD4+ T cells that had been cultured. One entry per CDR3 protein results from TCRdb running MiXCR on the PCR reads. The sample records around 2,600 distinct CDR3 sequences, about 25% being singletons. Germline loops: CDR1 DFQATT, CDR2 SNEGSKA (reference sequence). The CDR3 totals 15 residues. Between the trimmed V and J ends, which lost 0 bases and 7 bases, there was a span of 15 bases.

Sequenced: CD4+ T cells from blood, cultured in vitro. This receptor was identified in a human donor in good health. The chain recombines TRBV20-1 with TRBJ2-2; TRBD2 is a possible D gene (5 bases). The DNA for the CDR3 is TGCAGTGCTAGAGATCCTCGGGGTGGGGACGGGGAGCTGTTTTTT. This translates into CSARDPRGGDGELFF.